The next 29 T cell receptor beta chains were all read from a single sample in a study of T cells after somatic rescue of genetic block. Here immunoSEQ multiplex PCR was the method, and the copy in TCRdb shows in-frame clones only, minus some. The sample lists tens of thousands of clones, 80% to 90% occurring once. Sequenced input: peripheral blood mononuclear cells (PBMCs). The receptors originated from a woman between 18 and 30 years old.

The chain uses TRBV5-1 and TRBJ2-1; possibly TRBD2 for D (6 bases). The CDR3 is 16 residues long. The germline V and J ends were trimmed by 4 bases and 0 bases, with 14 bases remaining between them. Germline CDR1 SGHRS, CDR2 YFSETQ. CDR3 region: CASSTGARSSYNEQFF. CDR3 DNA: TGCGCCAGCAGCACGGGAGCCAGGAGCTCCTACAATGAGCAGTTCTTC.

For the CDR3, the DNA is TGTGCCAGCAGGGCGGGAGGCACAGATACGCAGTATTTT. Encoded protein: CASRAGGTDTQYF. The chain joins TRBV6-4 to TRBJ2-3; 7 bases fit TRBD2. Germline CDR1 MRHNA, CDR2 SNTAGT. V was clipped by 6 bases and J by 1 base; unmatched bases: 1. This CDR3 comprises 13 residues.

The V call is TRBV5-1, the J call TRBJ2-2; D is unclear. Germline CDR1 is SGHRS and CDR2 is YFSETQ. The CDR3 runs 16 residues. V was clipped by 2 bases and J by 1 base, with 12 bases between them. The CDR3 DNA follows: TGCGCCAGCAGCTTTATTTCTCCACAGAACACCGGGGAGCTGTTTTTT. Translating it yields CASSFISPQNTGELFF. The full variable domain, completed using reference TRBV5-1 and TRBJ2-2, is KAGVTQTPRYLIKTRGQQVTLSCSPISGHRSVSWYQQTPGQGLQFLFEYFSETQRNKGNFPGRFSGRQFSNSRSEMNVSTLELGDSALYLCASSFISPQNTGELFFGEGSRLTVL.

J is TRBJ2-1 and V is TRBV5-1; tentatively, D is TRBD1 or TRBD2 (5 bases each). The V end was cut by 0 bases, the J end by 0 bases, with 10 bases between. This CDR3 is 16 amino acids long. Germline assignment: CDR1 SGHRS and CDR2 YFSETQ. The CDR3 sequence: CASSLVGGNSYNEQFF. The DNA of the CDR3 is TGCGCCAGCAGCTTGGTTGGGGGAAACTCCTACAATGAGCAGTTCTTC.

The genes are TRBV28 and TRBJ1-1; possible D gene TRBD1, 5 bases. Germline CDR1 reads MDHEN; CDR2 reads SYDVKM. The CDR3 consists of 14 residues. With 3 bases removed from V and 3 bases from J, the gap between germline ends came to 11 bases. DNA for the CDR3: TGTGCCAGCAGTTTGGGGACGGAATACACTGAAGCTTTCTTT. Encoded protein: CASSLGTEYTEAFF.

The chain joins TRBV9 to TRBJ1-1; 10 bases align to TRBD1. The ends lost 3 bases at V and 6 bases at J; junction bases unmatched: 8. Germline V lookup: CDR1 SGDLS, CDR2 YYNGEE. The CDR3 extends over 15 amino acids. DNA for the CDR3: TGTGCCAGCAGCGGTCAGGACAGGGGGGTCCCTGAAGCTTTCTTT. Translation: CASSGQDRGVPEAFF.

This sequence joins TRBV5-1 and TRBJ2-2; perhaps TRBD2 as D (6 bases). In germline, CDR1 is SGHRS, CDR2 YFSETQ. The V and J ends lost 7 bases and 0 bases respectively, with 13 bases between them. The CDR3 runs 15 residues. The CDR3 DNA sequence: TGCGCCAGCGGATCTTCGGGGGCGAACACCGGGGAGCTGTTTTTT. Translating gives CASGSSGANTGELFF.

DNA of the CDR3: TGTGCCAGCAGGCTAGACAGGATCTACACCTTC. Protein: CASRLDRIYTF. The V and J genes are TRBV28 and TRBJ1-2, with D perhaps matching TRBD1 (6 bases). The CDR3 is 11 residues long. V was shortened by 6 bases and J by 10 bases, with 12 bases between the two germline ends. Germline V gene lookup returns CDR1 MDHEN and CDR2 SYDVKM.

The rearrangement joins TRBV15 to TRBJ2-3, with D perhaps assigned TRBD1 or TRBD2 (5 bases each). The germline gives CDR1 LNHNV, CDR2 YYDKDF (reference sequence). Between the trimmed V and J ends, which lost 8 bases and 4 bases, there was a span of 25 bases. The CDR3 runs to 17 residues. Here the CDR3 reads CATLTDRDARPPDTQYF. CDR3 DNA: TGTGCCACCCTCACCGACCGGGACGCCCGGCCCCCAGATACGCAGTATTTT.

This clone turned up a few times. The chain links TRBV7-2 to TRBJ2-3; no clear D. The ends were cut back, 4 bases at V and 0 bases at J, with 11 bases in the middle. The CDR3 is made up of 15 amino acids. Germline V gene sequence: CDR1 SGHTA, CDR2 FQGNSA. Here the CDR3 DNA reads TGTGCCAGCAGCTCCCTCGGGCGGAGCACAGATACGCAGTATTTT. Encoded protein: CASSSLGRSTDTQYF.

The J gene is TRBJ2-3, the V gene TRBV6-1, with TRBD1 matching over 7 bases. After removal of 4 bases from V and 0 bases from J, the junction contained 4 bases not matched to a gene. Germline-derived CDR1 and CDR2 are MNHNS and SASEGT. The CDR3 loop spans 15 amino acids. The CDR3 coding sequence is TGTGCCAGCAGTGTCCGGGACAGAAGCACAGATACGCAGTATTTT. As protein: CASSVRDRSTDTQYF.

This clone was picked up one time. The CDR3 nucleotides read TGTGCCAGTAGTACCCAGGGGGCGAGCACAGATACGCAGTATTTT. Protein sequence: CASSTQGASTDTQYF. The chain combines TRBV19 with TRBJ2-3; TRBD1 aligns across 8 bases. The CDR3 spans 15 residues. Germline lookup yields CDR1 LNHDA and CDR2 SQIVND (reference sequence). V lost 4 bases and J lost 0; bases outside the gene matches: 3. Full variable domain (missing parts from reference TRBV19 and TRBJ2-3): DGGITQSPKYLFRKEGQNVTLSCEQNLNHDAMYWYRQDPGQGLRLIYYSQIVNDFQKGDIAEGYSVSREKKESFPLTVTSAQKNPTAFYLCASSTQGASTDTQYFGPGTRLTVL.

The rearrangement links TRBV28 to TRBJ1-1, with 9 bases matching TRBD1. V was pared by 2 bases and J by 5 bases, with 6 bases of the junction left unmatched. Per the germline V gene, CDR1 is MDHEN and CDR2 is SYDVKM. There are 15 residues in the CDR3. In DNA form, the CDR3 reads TGTGCCAGCAGTTTACTACAGGGGGCTGGAACTGAAGCTTTCTTT. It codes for CASSLLQGAGTEAFF. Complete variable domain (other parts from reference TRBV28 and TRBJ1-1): DVKVTQSSRYLVKRTGEKVFLECVQDMDHENMFWYRQDPGLGLRLIYFSYDVKMKEKGDIPEGYSVSREKKERFSLILESASTNQTSMYLCASSLLQGAGTEAFFGQGTRLTVV.

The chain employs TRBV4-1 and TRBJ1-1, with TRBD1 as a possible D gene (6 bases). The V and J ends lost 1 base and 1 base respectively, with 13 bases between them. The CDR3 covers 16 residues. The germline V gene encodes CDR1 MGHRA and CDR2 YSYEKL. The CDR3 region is CASSQGQVGRNTEAFF. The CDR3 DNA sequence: TGCGCCAGCAGCCAAGGACAGGTGGGGCGGAACACTGAAGCTTTCTTT.

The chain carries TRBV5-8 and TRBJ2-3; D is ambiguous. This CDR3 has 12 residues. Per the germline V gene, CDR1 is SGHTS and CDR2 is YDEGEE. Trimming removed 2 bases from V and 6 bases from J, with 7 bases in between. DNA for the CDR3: TGTGCCAGCAGCTTCCTGGGTGATACGCAGTATTTT. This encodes CASSFLGDTQYF.

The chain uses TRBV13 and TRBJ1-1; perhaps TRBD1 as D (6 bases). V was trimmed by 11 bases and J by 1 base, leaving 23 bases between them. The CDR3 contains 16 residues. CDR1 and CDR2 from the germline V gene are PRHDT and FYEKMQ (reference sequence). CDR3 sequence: CASNAGGLGGNTEAFF. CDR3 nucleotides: TGTGCCTCTAACGCGGGGGGCCTTGGCGGGAACACTGAAGCTTTCTTT.

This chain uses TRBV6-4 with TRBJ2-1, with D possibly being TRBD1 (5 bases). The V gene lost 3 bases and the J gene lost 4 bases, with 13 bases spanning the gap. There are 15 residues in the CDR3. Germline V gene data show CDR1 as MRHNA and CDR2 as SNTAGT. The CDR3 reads CASSESQGDYNEQFF. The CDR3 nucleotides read TGTGCCAGCAGTGAGTCGCAGGGTGATTACAATGAGCAGTTCTTC.

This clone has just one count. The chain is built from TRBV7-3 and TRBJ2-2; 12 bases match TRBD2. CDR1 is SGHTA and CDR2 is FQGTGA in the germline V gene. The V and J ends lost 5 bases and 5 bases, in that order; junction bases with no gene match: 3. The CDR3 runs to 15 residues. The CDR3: CASSLAGGVTGELFF. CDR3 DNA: TGTGCCAGCAGCCTAGCGGGAGGGGTAACCGGGGAGCTGTTTTTT.

The CDR3 nucleotides are TGTGCCAGCAGCCTCATCGGAGGGAGCTCCTACGAGCAGTACTTC. Its protein product is CASSLIGGSSYEQYF. V is TRBV9 and J is TRBJ2-7, with D maybe TRBD2 (6 bases). The germline gives CDR1 SGDLS, CDR2 YYNGEE. This CDR3 contains 15 residues. V gave up 4 bases and J gave up 0 bases, with 14 bases separating them.

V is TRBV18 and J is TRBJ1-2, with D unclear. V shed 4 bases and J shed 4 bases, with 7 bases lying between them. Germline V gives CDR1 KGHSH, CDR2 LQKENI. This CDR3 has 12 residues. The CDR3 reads CASSLDTYGYTF. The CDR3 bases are TGTGCCAGCTCACTAGACACCTATGGCTACACCTTC.

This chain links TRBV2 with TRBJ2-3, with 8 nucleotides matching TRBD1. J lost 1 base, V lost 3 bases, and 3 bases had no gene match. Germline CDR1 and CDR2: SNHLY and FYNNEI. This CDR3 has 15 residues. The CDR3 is CASSDAGQGTDTQYF. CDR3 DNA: TGTGCCAGCAGTGATGCGGGACAGGGCACAGATACGCAGTATTTT.

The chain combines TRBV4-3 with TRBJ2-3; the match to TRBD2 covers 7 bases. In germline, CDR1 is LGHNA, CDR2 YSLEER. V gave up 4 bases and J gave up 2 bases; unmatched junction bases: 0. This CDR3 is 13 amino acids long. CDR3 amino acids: CASSRDYTDTQYF. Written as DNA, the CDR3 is TGCGCCAGCAGCCGGGACTACACAGATACGCAGTATTTT.

CDR3 nucleotide sequence: TGTGCCAGCAGAACTAGCGGAGGGTCCTACGAGCAGTACTTC. Its protein product is CASRTSGGSYEQYF. The chain links TRBV27 to TRBJ2-7, with 8 bases identical to TRBD2. Germline values: CDR1 MNHEY, CDR2 SMNVEV (reference sequence). The CDR3 loop spans 14 amino acids. The trim removed 6 bases at V and 1 base at J, leaving 5 bases unmatched.

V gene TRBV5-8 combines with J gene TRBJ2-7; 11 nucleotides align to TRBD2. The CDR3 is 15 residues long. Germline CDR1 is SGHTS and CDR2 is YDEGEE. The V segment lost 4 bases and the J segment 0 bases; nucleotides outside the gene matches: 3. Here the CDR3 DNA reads TGTGCCAGCAGCCCAACTAGCGGGAGCTCCTACGAGCAGTACTTC. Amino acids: CASSPTSGSSYEQYF.

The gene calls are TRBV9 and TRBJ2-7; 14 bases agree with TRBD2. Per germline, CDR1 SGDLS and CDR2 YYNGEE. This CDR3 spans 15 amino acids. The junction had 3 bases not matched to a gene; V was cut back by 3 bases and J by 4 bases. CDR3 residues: CASSEGLAGVYEQYF. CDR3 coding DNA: TGTGCCAGCAGCGAGGGACTAGCGGGAGTATACGAGCAGTACTTC.

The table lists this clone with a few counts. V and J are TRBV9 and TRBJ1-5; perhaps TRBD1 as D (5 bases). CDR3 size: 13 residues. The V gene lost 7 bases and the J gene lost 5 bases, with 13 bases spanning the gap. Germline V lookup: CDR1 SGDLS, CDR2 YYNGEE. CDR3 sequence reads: CASGTAADQPQHF. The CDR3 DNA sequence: TGTGCCAGCGGGACGGCCGCCGATCAGCCCCAGCATTTT. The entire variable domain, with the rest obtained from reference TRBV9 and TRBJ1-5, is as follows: DSGVTQTPKHLITATGQRVTLRCSPRSGDLSVYWYQQSLDQGLQFLIQYYNGEERAKGNILERFSAQQFPDLHSELNLSSLELGDSALYFCASGTAADQPQHFGDGTRLSIL.

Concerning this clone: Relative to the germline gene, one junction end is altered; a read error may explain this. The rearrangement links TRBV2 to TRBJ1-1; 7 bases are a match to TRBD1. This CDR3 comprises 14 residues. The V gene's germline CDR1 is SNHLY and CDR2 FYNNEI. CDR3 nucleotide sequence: TGTGCCAGCAGTGCTGCCAGGGGGAACACTGAAGCTCTCTTT. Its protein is CASSAARGNTEALF.

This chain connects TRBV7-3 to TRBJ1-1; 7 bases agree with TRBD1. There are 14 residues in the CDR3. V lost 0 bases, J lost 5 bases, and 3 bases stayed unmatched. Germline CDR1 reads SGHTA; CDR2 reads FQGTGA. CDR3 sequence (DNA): TGTGCCAGCAGCTTAACCCCAGGGGGGACTGAAGCTTTCTTT. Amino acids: CASSLTPGGTEAFF.

Here the CDR3 DNA reads TGTGCCAGCAATCGAGGGACAGCCACCTACAATGAGCAGTTCTTC. This translates into CASNRGTATYNEQFF. The chain joins TRBV11-3 to TRBJ2-1; 7 bases are shared with TRBD1. Per the germline V gene, CDR1 is SGHNT and CDR2 is YENEEA. The CDR3 sequence is 15 residues long. Trimming took 7 bases from V and 2 from J; bases not matched to a gene: 8.